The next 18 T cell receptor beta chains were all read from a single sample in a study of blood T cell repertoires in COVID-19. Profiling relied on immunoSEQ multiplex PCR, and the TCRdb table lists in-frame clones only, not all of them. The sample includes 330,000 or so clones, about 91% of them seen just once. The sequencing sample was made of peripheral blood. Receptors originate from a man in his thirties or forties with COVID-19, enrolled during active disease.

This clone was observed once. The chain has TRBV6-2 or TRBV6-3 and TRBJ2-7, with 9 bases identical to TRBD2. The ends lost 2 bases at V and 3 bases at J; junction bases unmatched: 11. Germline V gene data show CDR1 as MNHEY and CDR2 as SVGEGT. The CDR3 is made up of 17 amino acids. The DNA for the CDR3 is TGTGCCAGCAGTTACGGGCGGGAGGGCCGAGCCCACTACGAGCAGTACTTC. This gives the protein CASSYGREGRAHYEQYF.

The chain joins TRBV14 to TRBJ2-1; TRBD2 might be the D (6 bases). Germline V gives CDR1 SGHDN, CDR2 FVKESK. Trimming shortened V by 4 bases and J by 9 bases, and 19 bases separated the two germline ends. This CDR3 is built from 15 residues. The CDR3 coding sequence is TGTGCCAGCAGCCCCACCCGAGGAGGGAGGAGTGAGCAGTTCTTC. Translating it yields CASSPTRGGRSEQFF.

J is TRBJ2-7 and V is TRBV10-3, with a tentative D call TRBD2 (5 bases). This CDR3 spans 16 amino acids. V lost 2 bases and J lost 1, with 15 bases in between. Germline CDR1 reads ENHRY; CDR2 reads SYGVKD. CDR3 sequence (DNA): TGTGCCATCAGTGAGACGAGGGCAACCTTATCCTACGAGCAGTACTTC. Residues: CAISETRATLSYEQYF.

The CDR3 DNA reads TGTGCCAGCAGCTCTAGCGGGGGGATCTCCTACAATGAGCAGTTCTTC. Translation gives CASSSSGGISYNEQFF. The chain joins TRBV11-3 to TRBJ2-1, with TRBD2 identical over 11 bases. With V trimmed by 4 bases and J by 0 bases, 2 bases remained unmatched. The CDR3 contains 16 residues. Per germline, CDR1 SGHNT and CDR2 YENEEA.

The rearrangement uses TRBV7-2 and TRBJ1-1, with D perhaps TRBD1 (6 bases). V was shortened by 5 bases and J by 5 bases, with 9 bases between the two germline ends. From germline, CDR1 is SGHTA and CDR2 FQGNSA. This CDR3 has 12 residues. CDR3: CASSPQGTEAFF. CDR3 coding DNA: TGTGCCAGCAGCCCACAGGGAACTGAAGCTTTCTTT.

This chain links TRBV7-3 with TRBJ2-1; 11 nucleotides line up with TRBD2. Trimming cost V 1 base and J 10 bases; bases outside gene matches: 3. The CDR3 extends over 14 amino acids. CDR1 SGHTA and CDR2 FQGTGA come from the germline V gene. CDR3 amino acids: CASSLMPSGGEQFF. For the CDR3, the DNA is TGTGCCAGCAGCTTAATGCCTAGCGGGGGGGAGCAGTTCTTC.

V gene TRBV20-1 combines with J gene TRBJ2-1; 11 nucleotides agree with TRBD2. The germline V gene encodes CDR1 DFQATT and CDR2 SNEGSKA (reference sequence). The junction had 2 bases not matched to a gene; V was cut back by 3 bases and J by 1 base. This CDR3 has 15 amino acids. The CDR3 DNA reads TGCAGTGCTAGTAGCGGGGGGGCATCCTACAATGAGCAGTTCTTC. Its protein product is CSASSGGASYNEQFF.

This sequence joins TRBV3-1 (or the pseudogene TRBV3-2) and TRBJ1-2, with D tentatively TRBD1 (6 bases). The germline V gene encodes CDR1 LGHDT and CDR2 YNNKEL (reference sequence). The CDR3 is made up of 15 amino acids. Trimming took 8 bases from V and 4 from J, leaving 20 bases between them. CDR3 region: CASYTGGAGGYGYTF. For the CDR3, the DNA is TGTGCCAGCTATACGGGGGGCGCCGGAGGCTATGGCTACACCTTC.

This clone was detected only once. Here the CDR3 DNA reads TGTGCCAGCAGCTTAGCGAGGGCAACCTACGATTTGAACACTGAAGCTTTCTTT. This sequence encodes CASSLARATYDLNTEAFF. J is TRBJ1-1 and V is TRBV7-9; D uncertain. The length of the CDR3 is 18 residues. Germline values: CDR1 SEHNR, CDR2 FQNEAQ (reference sequence). V was trimmed by 0 bases and J by 0 bases, leaving 17 bases between them.

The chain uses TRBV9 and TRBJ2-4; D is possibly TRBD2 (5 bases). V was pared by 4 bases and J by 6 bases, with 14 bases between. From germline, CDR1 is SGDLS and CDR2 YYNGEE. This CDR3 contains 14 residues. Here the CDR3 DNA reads TGTGCCAGCAGCCCCGGGGTTCCTGGAAACATTCAGTACTTC. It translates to CASSPGVPGNIQYF. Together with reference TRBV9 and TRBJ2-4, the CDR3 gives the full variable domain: DSGVTQTPKHLITATGQRVTLRCSPRSGDLSVYWYQQSLDQGLQFLIQYYNGEERAKGNILERFSAQQFPDLHSELNLSSLELGDSALYFCASSPGVPGNIQYFGAGTRLSVL.

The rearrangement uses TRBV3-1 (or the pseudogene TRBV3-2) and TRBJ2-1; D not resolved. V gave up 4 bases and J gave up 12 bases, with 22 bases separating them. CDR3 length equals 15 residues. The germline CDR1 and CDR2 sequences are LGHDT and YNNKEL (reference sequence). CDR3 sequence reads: CASSLTFTTPHGQFF. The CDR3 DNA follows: TGTGCCAGCAGCCTGACTTTTACGACCCCTCATGGGCAGTTCTTC.

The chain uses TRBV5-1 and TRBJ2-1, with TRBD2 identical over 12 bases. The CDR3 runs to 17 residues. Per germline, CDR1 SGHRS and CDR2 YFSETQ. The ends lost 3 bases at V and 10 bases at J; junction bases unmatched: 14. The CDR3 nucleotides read TGCGCCAGCAGCTCACTACCGGGACTAGCGGGTTATCTCGAGCAGTTCTTC. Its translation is CASSSLPGLAGYLEQFF. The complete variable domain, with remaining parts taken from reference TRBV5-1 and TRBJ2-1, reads KAGVTQTPRYLIKTRGQQVTLSCSPISGHRSVSWYQQTPGQGLQFLFEYFSETQRNKGNFPGRFSGRQFSNSRSEMNVSTLELGDSALYLCASSSLPGLAGYLEQFFGPGTRLTVL.

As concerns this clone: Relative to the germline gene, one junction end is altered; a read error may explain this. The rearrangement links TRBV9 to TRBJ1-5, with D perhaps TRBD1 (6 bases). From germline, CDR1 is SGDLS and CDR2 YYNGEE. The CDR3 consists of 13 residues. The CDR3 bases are TGTGCCAGCCGCGTAGGGGGGGGGAGGCCCCAGCATTTT. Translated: CASRVGGGRPQHF.

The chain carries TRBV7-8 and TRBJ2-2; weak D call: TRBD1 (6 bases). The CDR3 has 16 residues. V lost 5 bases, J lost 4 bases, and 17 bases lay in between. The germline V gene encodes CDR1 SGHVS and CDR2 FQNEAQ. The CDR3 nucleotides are TGTGCCAGCAGCCCCCTGGACAGACGGTCCACCGGGGAGCTGTTTTTT. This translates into CASSPLDRRSTGELFF.

This CDR3 reads CASSLWQGDEQYF. The CDR3 DNA sequence: TGCGCCAGCAGCTTATGGCAGGGGGACGAGCAGTACTTC. This chain connects TRBV5-1 to TRBJ2-7; 7 nucleotides agree with TRBD1. CDR3 length equals 13 residues. The trim removed 2 bases at V and 5 bases at J, leaving 4 bases unmatched. Germline CDR1 and CDR2: SGHRS and YFSETQ.

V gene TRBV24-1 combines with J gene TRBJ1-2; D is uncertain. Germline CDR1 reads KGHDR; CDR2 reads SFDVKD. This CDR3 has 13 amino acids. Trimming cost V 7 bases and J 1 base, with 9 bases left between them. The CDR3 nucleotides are TGTGCCACCAGGGGCAGTAATAACTATGGCTACACCTTC. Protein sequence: CATRGSNNYGYTF.

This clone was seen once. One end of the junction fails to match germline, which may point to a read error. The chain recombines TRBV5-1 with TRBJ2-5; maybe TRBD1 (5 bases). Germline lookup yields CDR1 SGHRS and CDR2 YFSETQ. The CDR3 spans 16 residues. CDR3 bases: TGCGCCAGCAGCTTGGTCTTGACAGCAATACAAGAGGCCCAGTACTTC. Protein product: CASSLVLTAIQEAQYF.

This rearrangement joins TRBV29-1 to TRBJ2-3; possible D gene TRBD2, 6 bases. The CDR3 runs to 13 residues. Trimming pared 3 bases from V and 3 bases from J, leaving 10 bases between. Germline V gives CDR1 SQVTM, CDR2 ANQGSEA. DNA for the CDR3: TGCAGCGTTGATCTAGCGATGACAGATACGCAGTATTTT. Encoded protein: CSVDLAMTDTQYF.